This TCR beta chain was profiled in a study of blood T cell repertoires in COVID-19. Study information: PBMCs, B-cell-depleted T cells, or T cells were the source of the cDNA or gDNA that made up the material.

The germline CDR1 and CDR2 sequences are SGHRS and YFSETQ. The CDR3 has 14 residues. V lost 4 bases, J lost 6 bases, and 4 bases stayed unmatched. This clone was seen more than once but under ten times. Seattle researchers signed up patients amid active infection and tracked them longitudinally. Method: immunoSEQ multiplex PCR; TCRdb's copy keeps in-frame clones and lacks some. The data hold tens of thousands of clones, with 84% observed a single time. The receptor's source is a man aged 50 or older with COVID-19, enrolled during active disease. The chain combines TRBV5-1 with TRBJ1-6; 7 positions match TRBD1. Sequencing was done on a sample of peripheral blood. The CDR3 region has the DNA TGCGCCAGCAGCAGAGGGACAGCTAATTCACCCCTCCACTTT. This gives the protein CASSRGTANSPLHF.